The 12 T cell receptor beta chains listed next were all sequenced from one sample in a study of T cell responses to AZD1222 COVID-19 vaccine. Sequencing used immunoSEQ multiplex PCR; TCRdb keeps in-frame clones, though not all of them. The sample holds some 150,000 clones, roughly 89% seen once. Here the sequenced sample was peripheral blood, taken on day 0 of AZD1222 vaccination. These TCRs come from an adult in good health.

V and J are TRBV12-5 and TRBJ1-1, with 9 bases aligning to TRBD1. The CDR3 sequence is 15 residues long. Germline assignment: CDR1 LGHNT and CDR2 FRNRAP. The ends lost 0 bases at V and 5 bases at J; junction bases unmatched: 4. Written as DNA, the CDR3 is TGTGCTAGTGGTTTGGTAAGGGACAGGGCAACTGAAGCTTTCTTT. It encodes CASGLVRDRATEAFF.

The chain couples TRBV6-2 or TRBV6-3 to TRBJ2-1, with 8 bases matching TRBD1. Looked up from germline, CDR1 is MNHEY and CDR2 is SVGEGT. The CDR3 loop spans 15 amino acids. Trimming cost V 5 bases and J 7 bases; bases outside gene matches: 10. The CDR3 DNA follows: TGTGCCAGCAGTCCCGGACAGGGATTTCGGAATGAGCAGTTCTTC. It encodes CASSPGQGFRNEQFF.

The V gene is TRBV27, the J gene TRBJ2-7; 8 bases line up with TRBD1. Trimming cost V 9 bases and J 1 base; bases outside gene matches: 8. CDR3 length: 14 amino acids. Germline V CDR1 and CDR2: MNHEY, SMNVEV (reference sequence). CDR3 sequence: CASKWTGRSYEQYF. The CDR3, as DNA: TGTGCCAGTAAGTGGACAGGGAGGTCCTACGAGCAGTACTTC.

The chain links TRBV6-2 or TRBV6-3 to TRBJ2-5; 8 bases align to TRBD2. In germline, CDR1 is MNHEY, CDR2 SVGEGT. Trimming cost V 6 bases and J 5 bases; bases outside gene matches: 8. The CDR3 covers 14 residues. The CDR3: CASSQRGIWETQYF. CDR3 DNA sequence: TGTGCCAGCAGCCAGCGGGGGATTTGGGAGACCCAGTACTTC.

This clone came up once. J is TRBJ2-5 and V is TRBV5-4, with 11 bases fitting TRBD2. With V trimmed by 3 bases and J by 5 bases, 12 bases remained unmatched. The germline gives CDR1 SGHNT, CDR2 YYREEE (reference sequence). The CDR3 sequence is 17 residues long. CDR3 nucleotide sequence: TGTGCCAGCAGCTCCAGAACTAGCGGGGGCCCCCGGGAGACCCAGTACTTC. Amino acids: CASSSRTSGGPRETQYF.

The rearrangement uses TRBV7-2 and TRBJ2-1; 7 bases fit TRBD1. The ends lost 3 bases at V and 4 bases at J; junction bases unmatched: 3. The CDR3 sequence is 14 residues long. CDR1 is SGHTA and CDR2 is FQGNSA in the germline V gene. The CDR3, as DNA: TGTGCCAGCAGCTTCGACAGGGCGTACAATGAGCAGTTCTTC. Its translation: CASSFDRAYNEQFF. Filled out from reference TRBV7-2 and TRBJ2-1, the complete variable domain reads GAGVSQSPSNKVTEKGKDVELRCDPISGHTALYWYRQSLGQGLEFLIYFQGNSAPDKSGLPSDRFSAERTGGSVSTLTIQRTQQEDSAVYLCASSFDRAYNEQFFGPGTRLTVL.

This clone was seen a single time. J is TRBJ2-1 and V is TRBV6-5; 8 bases line up with TRBD1. This CDR3 has 14 amino acids. Germline CDR1 MNHEY, CDR2 SVGAGI. J lost 2 bases, V lost 9 bases, and 6 bases had no gene match. The CDR3 coding sequence is TGTGCCAGTAATTCAGGGGGCACCTACAATGAGCAGTTCTTC. As protein: CASNSGGTYNEQFF.

This clone was seen only once. The CDR3, as DNA: TGTGCCAGCAGCCCGGCAGGAACGCGGACAGATACGCAGTATTTT. Translation: CASSPAGTRTDTQYF. The rearrangement links TRBV9 to TRBJ2-3; D not certain. CDR3 length: 15 residues. Between the trimmed V and J ends, which lost 4 bases and 3 bases, there was a span of 15 bases. CDR1 is SGDLS and CDR2 is YYNGEE in the germline V gene.

The chain combines TRBV6-2 or TRBV6-3 with TRBJ1-5, with D maybe TRBD1 (5 bases). Germline assignment: CDR1 MNHEY and CDR2 SVGEGT. The V and J ends lost 2 bases and 4 bases respectively, with 9 bases between them. The CDR3 has 14 amino acids. The CDR3 here is CASSYAGANQPQHF. The CDR3 nucleotides are TGTGCCAGCAGTTACGCCGGGGCAAATCAGCCCCAGCATTTT.

The V call is TRBV19, the J call TRBJ2-3, with D unclear. The CDR3 totals 14 residues. V lost 3 bases and J lost 2, with 9 bases in between. From germline, CDR1 is LNHDA and CDR2 SQIVND (reference sequence). The CDR3 reads CASSIYRDTDTQYF. The CDR3 nucleotides are TGTGCCAGTAGTATCTACAGAGACACAGATACGCAGTATTTT.

CDR3 in DNA: TGTGCCAGCAGTTCCTCGGGCCACAACTATGGCTACACCTTC. It specifies CASSSSGHNYGYTF. The chain employs TRBV6-6 and TRBJ1-2, with D hard to call. From germline, CDR1 is MNHNY and CDR2 SVGAGI (reference sequence). The ends were cut back, 4 bases at V and 2 bases at J, with 11 bases in the middle. This CDR3 region has 14 residues.

The CDR3 protein is CASSGWGPGAEKLFF. CDR3 bases: TGTGCCAGCAGTGGTTGGGGTCCGGGGGCTGAAAAACTGTTTTTT. The chain carries TRBV28 and TRBJ1-4, with D maybe TRBD1 (6 bases). With 5 bases removed from V and 7 bases from J, the gap between germline ends came to 17 bases. CDR1 is MDHEN, CDR2 SYDVKM, per germline. The CDR3 has 15 residues.